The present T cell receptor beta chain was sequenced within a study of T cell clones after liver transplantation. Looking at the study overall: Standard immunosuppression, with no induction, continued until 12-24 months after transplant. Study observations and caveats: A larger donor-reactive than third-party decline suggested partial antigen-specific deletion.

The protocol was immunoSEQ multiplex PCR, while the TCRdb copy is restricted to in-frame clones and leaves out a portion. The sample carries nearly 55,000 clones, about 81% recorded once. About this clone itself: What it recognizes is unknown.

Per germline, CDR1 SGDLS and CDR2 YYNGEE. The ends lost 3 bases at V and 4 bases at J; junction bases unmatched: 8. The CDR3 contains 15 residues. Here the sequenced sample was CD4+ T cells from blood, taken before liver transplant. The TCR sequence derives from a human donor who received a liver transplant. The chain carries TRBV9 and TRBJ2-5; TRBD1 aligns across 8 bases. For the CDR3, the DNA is TGTGCCAGCAGCGGAACAGGGGGGACACGAGAGACCCAGTACTTC. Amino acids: CASSGTGGTRETQYF.